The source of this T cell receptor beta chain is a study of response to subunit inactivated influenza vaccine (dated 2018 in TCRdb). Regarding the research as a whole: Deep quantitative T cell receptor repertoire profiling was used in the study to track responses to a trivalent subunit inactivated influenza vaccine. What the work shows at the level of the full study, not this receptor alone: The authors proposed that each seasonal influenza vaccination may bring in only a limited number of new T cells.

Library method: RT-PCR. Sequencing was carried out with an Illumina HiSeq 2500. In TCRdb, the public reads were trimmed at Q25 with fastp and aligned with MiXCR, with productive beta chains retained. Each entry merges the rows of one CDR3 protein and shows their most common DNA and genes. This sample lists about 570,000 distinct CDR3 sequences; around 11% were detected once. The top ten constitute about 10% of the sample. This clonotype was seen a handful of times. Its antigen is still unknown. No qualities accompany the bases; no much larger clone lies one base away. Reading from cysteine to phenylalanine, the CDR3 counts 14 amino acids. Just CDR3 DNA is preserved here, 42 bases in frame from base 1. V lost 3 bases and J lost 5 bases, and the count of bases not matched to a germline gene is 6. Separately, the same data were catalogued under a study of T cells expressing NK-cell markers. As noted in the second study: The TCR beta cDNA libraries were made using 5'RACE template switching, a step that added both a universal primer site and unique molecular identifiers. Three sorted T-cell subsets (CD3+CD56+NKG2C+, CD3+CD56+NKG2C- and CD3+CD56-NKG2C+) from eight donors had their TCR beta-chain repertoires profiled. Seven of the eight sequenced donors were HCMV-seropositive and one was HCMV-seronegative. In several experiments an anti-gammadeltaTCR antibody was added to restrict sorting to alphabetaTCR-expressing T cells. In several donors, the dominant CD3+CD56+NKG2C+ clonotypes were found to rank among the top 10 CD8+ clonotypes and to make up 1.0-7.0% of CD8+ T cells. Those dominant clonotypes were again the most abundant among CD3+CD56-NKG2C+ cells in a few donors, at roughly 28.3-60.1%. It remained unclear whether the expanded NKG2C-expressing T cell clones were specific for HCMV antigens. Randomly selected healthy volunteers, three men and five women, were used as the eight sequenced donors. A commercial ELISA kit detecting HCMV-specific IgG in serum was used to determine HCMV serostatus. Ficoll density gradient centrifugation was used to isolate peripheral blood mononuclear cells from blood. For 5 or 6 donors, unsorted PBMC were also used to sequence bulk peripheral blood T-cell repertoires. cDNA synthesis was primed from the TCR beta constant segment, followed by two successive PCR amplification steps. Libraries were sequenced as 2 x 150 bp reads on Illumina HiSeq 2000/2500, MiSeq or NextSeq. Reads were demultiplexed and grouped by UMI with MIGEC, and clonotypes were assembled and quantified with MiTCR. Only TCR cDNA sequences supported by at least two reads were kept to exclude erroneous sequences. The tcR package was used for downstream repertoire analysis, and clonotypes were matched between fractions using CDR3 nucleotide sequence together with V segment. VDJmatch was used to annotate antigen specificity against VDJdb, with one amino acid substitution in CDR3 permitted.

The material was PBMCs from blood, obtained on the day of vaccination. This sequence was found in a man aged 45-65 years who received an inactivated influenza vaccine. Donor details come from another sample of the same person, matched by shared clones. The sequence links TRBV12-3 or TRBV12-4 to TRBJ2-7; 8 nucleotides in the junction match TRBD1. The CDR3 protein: CASSFSDRANEQYF. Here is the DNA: TGTGCCAGCAGTTTCTCGGACAGGGCAAACGAGCAGTACTTC.